These T cell receptor beta chains were read from a single sample in a study of blood T cell repertoires in COVID-19. The data were produced by immunoSEQ multiplex PCR, yet TCRdb's version contains in-frame clones alone and is incomplete. The table includes 300,000 to 350,000 clones, roughly 87% detected once. The sample was PBMCs or T cells enriched from blood (not recorded which). The receptors shown here come from a woman aged 18-29 years who had recovered from COVID-19. CDR3s include the opening cysteine and the closing phenylalanine or tryptophan. D genes are given only for firm matches. Not every row has a clone size; where given, it reads once, few, many or a size class.

j_gene	d_gene	abundance	v_gene	CDR3nt	CDR3aa
TRBJ2-7	NA	NA	TRBV28	TGTGCCAGCTTTCCTCGGGACACCACCTACGAGCAGTACTTC	CASFPRDTTYEQYF
TRBJ2-5	NA	NA	TRBV27	TGTGCCAGCAGTTTATCCGGGGAGACCCAGTACTTC	CASSLSGETQYF
TRBJ2-4	TRBD1	few	TRBV6-5	TGTGCCAGCAGTCCCACAGGGGATGTCAAAAACATTCAGTACTTC	CASSPTGDVKNIQYF
TRBJ2-7	NA	NA	TRBV18	TGTGCCAGCTCACCAGGGAGCTGGAGCTCCTACGAGCAGTACTTC	CASSPGSWSSYEQYF
TRBJ1-6	NA	NA	TRBV18	TGTGCCAGCTCACCAGACACAGGTCGTTATAATTCACCCCTCCACTTT	CASSPDTGRYNSPLHF
TRBJ2-2	TRBD2	once	TRBV6-2/TRBV6-3	TGTGCCAGCAGTTACGGGACTAGCGGGGGCTCGAACACCGGGGAGCTGTTTTTT	CASSYGTSGGSNTGELFF
TRBJ2-3	TRBD1	NA	TRBV9	TGTGCCAGCAGTGAACAGGGGACAGATACGCAGTATTTT	CASSEQGTDTQYF
TRBJ1-5	NA	few	TRBV6-2/TRBV6-3	TGTGCCAGCAGTTACTCGGGCAGCATGAGGCCCCAGCATTTT	CASSYSGSMRPQHF
TRBJ1-2	NA	NA	TRBV7-3	TGTGCCAGCAGCTTAACCGGGTTGGAGGGTTATAACTATGGCTACACCTTC	CASSLTGLEGYNYGYTF
TRBJ2-2	TRBD1	once	TRBV28	TGTGCCGTTGGGACAGCGAACACCGGGGAGCTGTTTTTT	CAVGTANTGELFF
TRBJ1-2	NA	NA	TRBV18	TGTGCCAGCTCACCACCGAGGACAGCGGCTAACTATGGCTACACCTTC	CASSPPRTAANYGYTF
TRBJ1-1	NA	NA	TRBV7-9	TGTGCCAGCAGCTTAGGACACTCGAACACTGAAGCTTTCTTT	CASSLGHSNTEAFF
TRBJ2-2	TRBD1	NA	TRBV7-9	TGTGCCAGCAGCTCATTCGGGACAGTTATTTTTCACGGGGAGCTGTTTTTT	CASSSFGTVIFHGELFF
TRBJ2-1	NA	NA	TRBV5-1	TGCGCCAGCAGCTTGTCGAGTCAGGTCTATGAGCAGTTCTTC	CASSLSSQVYEQFF
TRBJ2-1	TRBD2	NA	TRBV19	TGTGCCAGTAGTTGGCGGGAGGGTAGTAGTGAGCAGTTCTTC	CASSWREGSSEQFF
TRBJ1-5	NA	NA	TRBV5-1	TGCGCCAGCAGCTTGGCAGGGTATAGCAATCAGCCCCAGCATTTT	CASSLAGYSNQPQHF
TRBJ2-1	NA	once	TRBV18	TGTGCCAGCTCACAAGACGGAGCCCACCCAAGCTACAATGAGCAGTTCTTC	CASSQDGAHPSYNEQFF
TRBJ2-1	NA	many	TRBV6-2/TRBV6-3	TGTGCCAGCAGTGCACACGGGGAGCCCTACAATGAGCAGTTCTTC	CASSAHGEPYNEQFF
TRBJ2-1	TRBD1	NA	TRBV5-5	TGTGCCAGCAGCTTCGGGACAGGGGTTTATGAGCAGTTCTTC	CASSFGTGVYEQFF
TRBJ2-3	NA	NA	TRBV4-2	TGTGCCAGCAGCCAAGAGTGGGCAAGCTCGGGCACAGATACGCAGTATTTT	CASSQEWASSGTDTQYF
TRBJ2-7	TRBD2	NA	TRBV3-1/TRBV3-2	TGTGCCAGCACGGGACTAGCGGGTTCGGACGAGCAGTACTTC	CASTGLAGSDEQYF
TRBJ1-1	TRBD1	NA	TRBV5-1	TGCGCCAGCAGCCACTACCCCGACAGGGCCGGGAACACTGAAGCTTTCTTT	CASSHYPDRAGNTEAFF
TRBJ2-2	NA	once	TRBV27	TGTGCCAGCAGTTTATACGAGGGTATCACCGGGGAGCTGTTTTTT	CASSLYEGITGELFF
TRBJ1-4	TRBD1	once	TRBV27	TGTGCCAGCAGGCAACGGGACAGGGGAACTAATGAAAAACTGTTTTTT	CASRQRDRGTNEKLFF
TRBJ2-5	TRBD2	NA	TRBV27	TGTGCCAGCAGTTTAACGCGGGGGGCAGTTGAGACCCAGTACTTC	CASSLTRGAVETQYF
TRBJ1-5	NA	once	TRBV10-1	TGCGCCAGCAGCGATCAGACAGAAGCAAATCAGCCCCAGCATTTT	CASSDQTEANQPQHF
TRBJ1-2	NA	NA	TRBV6-2/TRBV6-3	TGTGCCAGCAGTCCGGGAGGCGGTTTATCTTTCTATGGCTACACCTTC	CASSPGGGLSFYGYTF
TRBJ1-3	TRBD1	NA	TRBV5-6	TGTGCCAGCAGCCCGCAGGGGGCGGCTGGAAACACCATATATTTT	CASSPQGAAGNTIYF
TRBJ2-1	NA	NA	TRBV7-6	TGTGCCAGCAGCGGATCCCTCGGGGTCTACAATGAGCAGTTCTTC	CASSGSLGVYNEQFF
TRBJ1-1	TRBD1	NA	TRBV6-5	TGTGCCAGCAGGGTGTCGGGGACAGTGAACACTGAAGCTTTCTTT	CASRVSGTVNTEAFF
TRBJ1-2	NA	NA	TRBV2	TGTGCCAGCAGTGAAGAGGCAGGTGGAGGCTACACCTTC	CASSEEAGGGYTF
TRBJ2-2	NA	NA	TRBV28	TGTGCCAGCAGCACCTTAGCCAGGGAGCTGTTTTTT	CASSTLARELFF
TRBJ1-2	TRBD1	once	TRBV28	TGTGCCAGCAGTTTTCCGGGTGGGGCAGGGACAGTCTATGGCTACACCTTC	CASSFPGGAGTVYGYTF
TRBJ2-1	TRBD2	NA	TRBV4-2	TGTGCCAGCAGCCCGACACTAGCGAGCTCCTACAATGAGCAGTTCTTC	CASSPTLASSYNEQFF
TRBJ2-1	TRBD2	NA	TRBV24-1	TGTGCCACCAGTGATGGACTAGTGATTAGCTCCTACAATGAGCAGTTCTTC	CATSDGLVISSYNEQFF
TRBJ1-1	NA	NA	TRBV9	TGTGCCAGCAGTCAGGGACAGAACACTGAAGCTTTCTTT	CASSQGQNTEAFF
TRBJ1-1	NA	NA	TRBV5-1	TGCGCCAGCAGCTTGGAGAGAGGGGCCGGGGGAACTGAAGCTTTCTTT	CASSLERGAGGTEAFF
TRBJ2-3	NA	NA	TRBV6-5	TGTGCCAGCAGGCAAACGGGGGGCAGCACAGATACGCAGTATTTT	CASRQTGGSTDTQYF
TRBJ1-5	NA	NA	TRBV6-1	TGTGCCAGCAGTGAACTCGACAGGCTCAATCAGCCCCAGCATTTT	CASSELDRLNQPQHF
TRBJ2-7	NA	NA	TRBV30	TGTGCCTGGAGTCAGGCAGCCTCCTACGAGCAGTACTTC	CAWSQAASYEQYF
TRBJ2-5	NA	NA	TRBV12-3/TRBV12-4	TGTGCCAGCAGTTCGGGGGAGACCCAGTACTTC	CASSSGETQYF